The 18 T cell receptor beta chains below come from one sample, sequenced in a study of T cells after yellow fever vaccination. MiXCR, run by TCRdb on the 5' RACE reads, gives a single entry per CDR3 protein. The table has fewer than 450,000 distinct CDR3 sequences, about 4% seen once; the top ten hold more than 20%. The sequences come from PBMCs, collected 5 days after the yellow fever booster vaccination. The receptors stem from a man younger than 35 who received the YFV17D yellow fever vaccine.

This clonotype was seen ten or more times. This chain links TRBV5-1 with TRBJ2-7; D is uncertain. The V gene's germline CDR1 is SGHRS and CDR2 YFSETQ. V was trimmed by 0 bases and J by 3 bases, leaving 7 bases between them. The CDR3 totals 13 residues. CDR3: CASSLDYNYEQYV. The CDR3 bases are TGCGCCAGCAGCTTGGACTACAACTACGAGCAGTACGTC.

This clonotype was observed at least ten times. The V call is TRBV5-4, the J call TRBJ2-6; either TRBD1 or TRBD2 may supply D (5 bases each). The CDR3 runs to 14 residues. Trimming shortened V by 4 bases and J by 9 bases, and 14 bases separated the two germline ends. Germline V gives CDR1 SGHNT, CDR2 YYREEE (reference sequence). The CDR3 protein is CASSLRDLDNVLTF. DNA of the CDR3: TGTGCCAGCAGCCTCCGGGACCTCGACAACGTCCTGACTTTC.

The rearrangement joins TRBV7-2 to TRBJ2-1; 14 bases align to TRBD2. Trimming removed 0 bases from V and 6 bases from J; junction bases left unmatched: 7. The CDR3 runs 18 residues. The germline gives CDR1 SGHTA, CDR2 FQGNSA. CDR3 amino acids: CASSLATPTSGGGNEQFF. Here the CDR3 DNA reads TGTGCCAGCAGCTTAGCAACCCCGACTAGCGGGGGGGGCAATGAGCAGTTCTTC.

This clonotype was observed at least ten times. The chain recombines TRBV6-6 with TRBJ1-2; tentatively, D is TRBD1 (6 bases). Trimming pared 2 bases from V and 3 bases from J, leaving 10 bases between. Germline lookup yields CDR1 MNHNY and CDR2 SVGAGI (reference sequence). CDR3 length: 14 amino acids. The CDR3, as DNA: TGTGCCAGCAGTTACCAACAGGGATACTATGGCTACACCTTC. Translation gives CASSYQQGYYGYTF.

The chain links TRBV19 to TRBJ2-2; D not certain. This CDR3 is built from 14 residues. The germline V gene encodes CDR1 LNHDA and CDR2 SQIVND (reference sequence). V was cut by 5 bases and J by 0 bases, with 7 bases left in between. CDR3 DNA sequence: TGTGCCAGTAGTGTGTCTCCGAACACCGGGGAGCTGTTTTTT. Translated: CASSVSPNTGELFF.

This clonotype was seen only a few times. The V and J genes are TRBV5-1 and TRBJ1-6; D is unresolved. Trimming removed 0 bases at V and 1 base at J, with 5 bases between. The CDR3 runs to 15 residues. Germline CDR1 SGHRS, CDR2 YFSETQ. The CDR3 region is CASSLEASYNSPLHF. CDR3 coding DNA: TGCGCCAGCAGCTTGGAGGCGTCCTATAATTCACCCCTCCACTTT.

The table lists this clonotype with many counts. The chain links TRBV7-9 to TRBJ2-5, with TRBD1 as a possible D gene (7 bases). This CDR3 is 15 amino acids long. V gave up 1 base and J gave up 9 bases, with 18 bases separating them. CDR1 and CDR2 from the germline V gene are SEHNR and FQNEAQ (reference sequence). CDR3 nucleotide sequence: TGTGCCAGCAGCTTAGAAGGTCGGCAGGGGGAGGCCCAGTACTTC. The encoded protein is CASSLEGRQGEAQYF.

This clonotype was detected only a few times. J is TRBJ2-7 and V is TRBV2, with a tentative D call TRBD1 (6 bases). Per germline, CDR1 SNHLY and CDR2 FYNNEI. The CDR3 has 11 residues. V was cut by 7 bases and J by 7 bases, with 11 bases left in between. Here the CDR3 reads CASNQGLEQYF. CDR3 DNA sequence: TGTGCCAGCAACCAGGGGTTAGAGCAGTACTTC.

This clonotype showed up just a few times. The chain uses TRBV20-1 and TRBJ2-1, with TRBD2 identical over 9 bases. The CDR3 is 15 amino acids. V lost 0 bases, J lost 4 bases, and 4 bases stayed unmatched. Germline-derived CDR1 and CDR2 are DFQATT and SNEGSKA (reference sequence). CDR3 region: CSARDAGGAYNEQFF. The CDR3 nucleotides are TGCAGTGCTAGAGATGCGGGGGGGGCTTACAATGAGCAGTTCTTC.

This clonotype was recorded a few times. The V gene is TRBV20-1, the J gene TRBJ1-2; unclear D gene. Germline CDR1 reads DFQATT; CDR2 reads SNEGSKA (reference sequence). The CDR3 length is 17 residues. Trimming took off 6 bases at V and 1 base at J, with 24 bases between the two ends. This CDR3 is CSAPFSGRGRNNYGYTF. CDR3 in DNA: TGCAGTGCACCCTTCTCTGGCCGAGGGCGGAATAACTATGGCTACACCTTC.

The rearrangement links TRBV24-1 to TRBJ2-1; TRBD1 is a possible D gene (5 bases). Germline CDR1 KGHDR, CDR2 SFDVKD. Trimming took 3 bases from V and 7 from J, leaving 15 bases between them. The CDR3 is 15 amino acids. CDR3 sequence: CATSDGLRGKNEQFF. The CDR3, as DNA: TGTGCCACCAGTGATGGGTTAAGGGGCAAAAATGAGCAGTTCTTC.

The V gene is TRBV10-3, the J gene TRBJ2-1, with 8 bases fitting TRBD2. The germline V gene encodes CDR1 ENHRY and CDR2 SYGVKD. The CDR3 covers 13 residues. V was pared by 8 bases and J by 7 bases, with 7 bases of the junction left unmatched. This CDR3 is CAIGGREGNEQFF. CDR3 DNA: TGTGCCATCGGGGGACGGGAGGGGAATGAGCAGTTCTTC.

This clonotype has a handful of counts. At one end the junction does not follow the germline gene, possibly because of a read error. This chain uses TRBV6-2 or TRBV6-3 with TRBJ1-1, with D unclear. Germline CDR1 is MNHEY and CDR2 is SVGEGT. The CDR3 runs to 9 residues. The CDR3 DNA sequence: TGTGCCAGCACCTCTCAAGCCTTCTTT. This translates into CASTSQAFF.

In this sample, this clonotype turned up many times. This chain connects TRBV6-1 to TRBJ2-5; 11 bases align to TRBD2. The CDR3 totals 15 residues. Unmatched junction bases numbered 3, after V lost 4 bases and J lost 2 bases. CDR1 is MNHNS and CDR2 is SASEGT in the germline V gene. The CDR3 DNA follows: TGTGCCAGCAGTGTGTTAGCGGGGGGGCAAGAGACCCAGTACTTC. Amino acids: CASSVLAGGQETQYF.

The rearrangement links TRBV7-3 to TRBJ1-1, with TRBD1 identical over 8 bases. Germline CDR1 reads SGHTA; CDR2 reads FQGTGA. Unmatched junction bases numbered 5, after V lost 4 bases and J lost 1 base. The CDR3 length is 15 residues. The CDR3 protein is CASSSQQGENTEAFF. The DNA for the CDR3 is TGTGCCAGCAGCTCCCAACAGGGGGAGAACACTGAAGCTTTCTTT.

The table lists this clonotype with many counts. The chain is built from TRBV4-1 and TRBJ1-5; the D is unclear. Trimming shortened V by 1 base and J by 6 bases, and 13 bases separated the two germline ends. CDR1 is MGHRA and CDR2 is YSYEKL in the germline V gene. This CDR3 spans 15 amino acids. In DNA form, the CDR3 reads TGCGCCAGCAGCCAAGGGGGTATGATGAGTCAGCCCCAGCATTTT. Protein sequence: CASSQGGMMSQPQHF.

This clonotype was counted ten times or more. The rearrangement links TRBV29-1 to TRBJ2-1; no definite D call. The CDR3 has 10 amino acids. Germline lookup yields CDR1 SQVTM and CDR2 ANQGSEA. V gave up 4 bases and J gave up 7 bases, with 5 bases separating them. The CDR3 reads CSVAVNEQFF. DNA for the CDR3: TGCAGCGTTGCAGTGAATGAGCAGTTCTTC.

This rearrangement joins TRBV20-1 to TRBJ1-2, with D unresolved. CDR1 DFQATT and CDR2 SNEGSKA come from the germline V gene (reference sequence). CDR3 length equals 10 residues. V was pared by 2 bases and J by 5 bases, with 3 bases between. In DNA, the CDR3 is TGCAGTGCTAGACAGTATGGCTACACCTTC. Its translation is CSARQYGYTF.